This T cell receptor beta chain is drawn from a study of cytomegalovirus exposure and HLA in healthy donors. Overall study: Assignment to the Caucasian-associated ancestry cluster applied to over 70% of the approximately 400 genotyped donors. Overall study findings and caveats: Specificity for CMV antigens was confirmed in vitro for three of the CMV-associated chains. Later on, a genetic analysis was performed. It linked a missense variant in DCLRE1C with V- and J-gene trimming of TCR beta. Most likely, a cluster of highly shared sequence variants arose as a sequencing artifact.

Worth noting for this clone: The antigen remains undetermined.

Germline assignment: CDR1 LGHNA and CDR2 YSLEER. The CDR3 is made up of 13 amino acids. With 6 bases clipped from V and 6 bases from J, the junction kept 7 bases outside the gene matches. The PCR used 60 Vbeta and 13 Jbeta primers. Libraries were prepared by immunoSEQ multiplex PCR; TCRdb keeps only in-frame clonotypes and omits some of them. Counted here are fewer than 110,000 clones, 65% to 80% occurring once; the ten biggest clones make up roughly 10%. This clonotype was obtained from a man aged 50 to 60 in good health and CMV-seronegative. The chain recombines TRBV4-3 with TRBJ1-2; TRBD1 matches 7 bases. Sequences were obtained from PBMCs. The CDR3 coding sequence is TGCGCCAGCAGACTCAACAGGGGCCATGGCTACACCTTC. Protein product: CASRLNRGHGYTF.